This T cell receptor (beta chain) originates from a study of cytomegalovirus exposure and HLA in healthy donors. Study-level information: HLA-typed donors were the source of approximately 86 million unique TCRs held in an early data release. Study-wide results and limits: Most TCR sequences proved rare, with some public TCRs found in many donors. Other equally common chains were less clonally expanded than HLA-associated TCR beta chains, a later analysis showed.

Germline V lookup: CDR1 SGHTA, CDR2 FQGTGA. The CDR3 is made up of 14 amino acids. V was pared by 2 bases and J by 1 base, with 0 bases of the junction left unmatched. A note on this clone: What it binds is not known.

Use of 60 Vbeta and 13 Jbeta primers characterized the PCR. Profiled with immunoSEQ multiplex PCR; TCRdb holds only in-frame clones, not every one. The table lists approximately 190,000 clones. This clonotype was sampled from a boy younger than 18 in good health and CMV-seronegative. Sequenced: PBMCs. The V and J genes are TRBV7-3 and TRBJ2-7; 9 bases match TRBD2. CDR3 bases: TGTGCCAGCAGCTTAGCGGGGGGGTCCTACGAGCAGTACTTC. This codes for CASSLAGGSYEQYF.